This TCR beta chain was retrieved from a study of regulatory T cells in long-lasting Graves disease. Stated time point: newly diagnosed GD, antithyroid drugs for less than 3 months. The TCR library used RNA extracted from PBMCs. Sequencing libraries for TCR beta were prepared with iRepertoire HTBI primers and Arm-PCR of CDR3 regions. From the multiplex PCR reads, TCRdb called clonotypes with MiXCR, one entry per CDR3 protein. This table has about 360,000 distinct CDR3 sequences, roughly 15% appearing once. V lost 3 bases, J lost 0 bases, and 7 bases lay in between. The CDR3 loop spans 14 amino acids. Germline V gives CDR1 SGHDT, CDR2 YYEEEE. Separately, the same data were catalogued under a study of T cells in Graves' hyperthyroidism and ophthalmopathy. That paper adds: First-round RT-PCR of the TCR CDR3 relied on the HTBI primer set. Also found in blood were most expanded thyroid clonotypes above 0.001. The model's output predicted ophthalmopathy at a median of around 6.9 months prior to onset.

The sequenced sample was peripheral blood mononuclear cells (PBMCs), obtained at new diagnosis, from a patient treated with antithyroid drugs. The sequence was obtained from a woman aged 18-35 years with Graves disease. The J gene is TRBJ1-3, the V gene TRBV5-6; D is undetermined. DNA for the CDR3: TGTGCCAGCAGCTCGATCCCCTCTGGAAACACCATATATTTT. Protein sequence: CASSSIPSGNTIYF.